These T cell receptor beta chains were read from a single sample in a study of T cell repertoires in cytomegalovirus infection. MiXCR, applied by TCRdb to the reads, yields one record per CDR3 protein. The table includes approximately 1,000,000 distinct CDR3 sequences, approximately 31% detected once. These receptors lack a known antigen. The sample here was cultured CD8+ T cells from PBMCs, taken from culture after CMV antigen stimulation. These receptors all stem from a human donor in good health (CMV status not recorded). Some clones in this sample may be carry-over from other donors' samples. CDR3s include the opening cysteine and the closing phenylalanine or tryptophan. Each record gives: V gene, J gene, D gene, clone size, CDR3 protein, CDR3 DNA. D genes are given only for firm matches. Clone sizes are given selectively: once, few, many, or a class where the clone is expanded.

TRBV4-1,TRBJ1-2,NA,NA,CASSQNLGDINGYTF,TGCGCCAGCAGCCAGAACCTTGGGGACATCAATGGCTACACCTTC
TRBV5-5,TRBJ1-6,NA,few,CASRPVEANSPLHF,TGTGCCAGCAGACCCGTCGAGGCCAATTCACCCCTCCACTTT
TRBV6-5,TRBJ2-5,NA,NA,CASSYSSSGTQYF,TGTGCCAGCAGTTACTCGAGCTCGGGGACCCAGTACTTC
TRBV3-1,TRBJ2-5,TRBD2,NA,CASSQVTSGQETQYF,TGTGCCAGCAGCCAAGTAACTAGCGGACAAGAGACCCAGTACTTC
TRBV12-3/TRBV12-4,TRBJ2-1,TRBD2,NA,CASSGDLVPGGPGAEQFF,TGTGCCAGCAGTGGTGATCTCGTGCCGGGGGGGCCGGGAGCTGAGCAGTTCTTC
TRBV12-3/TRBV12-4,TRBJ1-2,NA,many,CASSSSGIGGYGYTF,TGTGCCAGCAGTTCCTCGGGGATAGGGGGCTATGGCTACACCTTC
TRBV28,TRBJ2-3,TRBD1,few,CASSPFPASGGTDTQYF,TGTGCCAGCAGTCCCTTTCCGGCCTCAGGGGGTACAGATACGCAGTATTTT
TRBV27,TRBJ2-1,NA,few,CASSLSGTQVEQFF,TGTGCCAGCAGTTTGTCGGGAACTCAAGTTGAGCAGTTCTTC
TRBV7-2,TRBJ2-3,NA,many,CASSPTGTNTQYF,TGTGCCAGCAGCCCCACTGGAACAAATACGCAGTATTTT
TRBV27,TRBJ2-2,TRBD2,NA,CASSPSAGENTGELFF,TGTGCCAGCAGTCCCTCAGCGGGGGAAAACACCGGGGAGCTGTTTTTT
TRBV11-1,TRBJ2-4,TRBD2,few,CASSPYGGENIQYF,TGTGCCAGCAGCCCATACGGGGGGGAAAACATTCAGTACTTC
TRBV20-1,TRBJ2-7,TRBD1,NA,CSARGQDKGYEQYF,TGCAGTGCTAGGGGACAGGACAAAGGATACGAGCAGTACTTC
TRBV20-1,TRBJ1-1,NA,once,CSARGRQAGEAFF,TGCAGTGCTAGGGGAAGACAGGCCGGTGAAGCTTTCTTT
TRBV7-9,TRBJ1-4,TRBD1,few,CASSWTGGREKLFF,TGTGCCAGCAGCTGGACAGGGGGTCGTGAAAAACTGTTTTTT
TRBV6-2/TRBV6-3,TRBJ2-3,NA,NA,CASSPGSTPSYF,TGTGCCAGCAGCCCAGGTTCCACGCCTTCATATTTT
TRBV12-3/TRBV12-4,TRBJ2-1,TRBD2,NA,CASQRGGLNEQFF,TGTGCCAGCCAGCGGGGGGGCCTCAATGAGCAGTTCTTC
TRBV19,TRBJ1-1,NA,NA,CASSIVAGEVPEAFF,TGTGCCAGTAGTATAGTCGCAGGGGAAGTACCTGAAGCTTTCTTT